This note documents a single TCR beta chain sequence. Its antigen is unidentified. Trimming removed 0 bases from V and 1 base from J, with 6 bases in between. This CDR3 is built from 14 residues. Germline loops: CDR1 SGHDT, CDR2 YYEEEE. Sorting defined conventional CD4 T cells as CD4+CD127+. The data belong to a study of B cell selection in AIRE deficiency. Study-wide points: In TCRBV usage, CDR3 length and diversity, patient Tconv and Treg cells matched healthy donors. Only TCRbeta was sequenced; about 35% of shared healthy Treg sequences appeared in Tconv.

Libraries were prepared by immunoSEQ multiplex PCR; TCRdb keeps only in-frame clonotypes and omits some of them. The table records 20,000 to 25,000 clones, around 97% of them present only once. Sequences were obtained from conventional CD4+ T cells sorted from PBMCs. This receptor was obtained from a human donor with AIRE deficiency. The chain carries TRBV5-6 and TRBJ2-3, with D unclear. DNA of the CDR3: TGTGCCAGCAGCTTGGACCAGGGCACAGATACGCAGTATTTT. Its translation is CASSLDQGTDTQYF. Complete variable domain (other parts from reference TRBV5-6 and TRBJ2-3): DAGVTQSPTHLIKTRGQQVTLRCSPKSGHDTVSWYQQALGQGPQFIFQYYEEEERQRGNFPDRFSGHQFPNYSSELNVNALLLGDSALYLCASSLDQGTDTQYFGPGTRLTVL.